The rows below give T cell receptor beta chains drawn from one sample of a study of blood T cell repertoires in COVID-19. Profiled with immunoSEQ multiplex PCR; TCRdb holds only in-frame clones, not every one. The data show hundreds of thousands of clones, 84% seen once. The specimen was PBMCs or T cells enriched from blood (not recorded which). These TCRs come from a man aged 25 to 45 with acute COVID-19. Each CDR3 is given with its conserved first and last residue. A D gene is named only where the DNA matches it firmly. Size is omitted from some rows. Given values are once, few, many or a class for expanded clones.

j_call d_call v_call clone_size cdr3_length cdr3_aa cdr3_nt
TRBJ1-6 TRBD1 TRBV25-1 NA 14 CASAWGDRGSPLHF TGTGCCAGCGCTTGGGGGGACAGGGGTTCACCCCTCCACTTT
TRBJ2-6 NA TRBV6-1 NA 15 CASSDRVSGANVLTF TGTGCCAGCAGTGACAGGGTCTCTGGGGCCAACGTCCTGACTTTC
TRBJ1-1 NA TRBV11-2 once 14 CASSFVQGATEAFF TGTGCCAGCAGCTTCGTACAGGGTGCAACTGAAGCTTTCTTT
TRBJ2-1 NA TRBV2 NA 14 CASSDRSSYNEQFF TGTGCCAGCAGTGACAGAAGCTCCTACAATGAGCAGTTCTTC
TRBJ1-2 TRBD1 TRBV12-3/TRBV12-4 NA 13 CASSPNRGNGYTF TGTGCCAGCAGCCCGAACAGGGGAAATGGCTACACCTTC
TRBJ2-2 NA TRBV4-1 NA 16 CASSQADRGHGGELFF TGCGCCAGCAGCCAAGCGGACAGAGGTCACGGCGGGGAGCTGTTTTTT
TRBJ1-1 NA TRBV7-9 NA 14 CASSLGLGGTEAFF TGTGCCAGCAGCTTGGGCCTCGGTGGGACTGAAGCTTTCTTT
TRBJ2-2 NA TRBV29-1 NA 15 CSVPRDTLDTGELFF TGCAGCGTGCCCCGGGACACGCTAGATACCGGGGAGCTGTTTTTT
TRBJ1-5 NA TRBV10-2 NA 14 CASSASDSNQPQHF TGCGCCAGCAGTGCCAGCGATAGCAATCAGCCCCAGCATTTT
TRBJ1-6 NA TRBV27 NA 16 CASSPDGRVRNSPLHF TGTGCCAGCAGCCCAGATGGGCGGGTAAGGAATTCACCCCTCCACTTT
TRBJ1-1 NA TRBV25-1 NA 12 CASSDPFTEAFF TGTGCCAGCAGTGATCCATTTACTGAAGCTTTCTTT
TRBJ1-2 NA TRBV7-8 NA 14 CASRGVGQASGYTF TGTGCCAGCAGAGGTGTCGGACAAGCTTCGGGCTACACCTTC
TRBJ2-1 TRBD1 TRBV7-2 once 16 CASSNTGTGAQNEQFF TGTGCCAGCAGCAACACCGGGACAGGGGCGCAGAATGAGCAGTTCTTC
TRBJ1-2 NA TRBV4-2 NA 14 CASSLPGSNYGYTF TGTGCCAGCAGCCTACCCGGGTCTAACTATGGCTACACCTTC
TRBJ1-5 TRBD1 TRBV19 few 16 CASSSRGQPGYQPQHF TGTGCCAGTAGTAGTCGGGGACAGCCTGGGTATCAGCCCCAGCATTTT
TRBJ1-1 TRBD1 TRBV6-4 NA 11 CASSGGQLVFF TGTGCCAGCAGTGGGGGACAGCTTGTTTTCTTT
TRBJ2-4 NA TRBV28 NA 15 CASRRGILAKNIQYF TGTGCCAGCAGAAGGGGGATCCTAGCCAAAAACATTCAGTACTTC
TRBJ1-2 TRBD1 TRBV5-8 NA 13 CASSSDRGAGYTF TGTGCCAGCAGCTCGGACAGGGGAGCTGGCTACACCTTC
TRBJ1-1 NA TRBV11-2 NA 12 CASSLTGNEAFF TGTGCCAGCAGCTTAACCGGGAATGAAGCTTTCTTT
TRBJ1-2 TRBD1 TRBV10-3 NA 12 CAISDSYGDSSF TGTGCCATCAGTGACTCTTATGGGGACAGCTCCTTC
TRBJ2-3 NA TRBV6-5 NA 13 CASSYLSTDTQYF TGTGCCAGCAGTTACCTGAGCACAGATACGCAGTATTTT
TRBJ2-3 TRBD1 TRBV28 NA 14 CASSVGQTTDTQYF TGTGCCAGCAGTGTGGGACAGACGACAGATACGCAGTATTTT
TRBJ2-5 NA TRBV18 NA 13 CASSAGNQETQYF TGTGCCAGCTCAGCGGGGAATCAAGAGACCCAGTACTTC
TRBJ1-5 TRBD1 TRBV28 NA 15 CASILRGTGTQPQHF TGTGCCAGCATCCTCAGGGGGACAGGGACTCAGCCCCAGCATTTT
TRBJ2-1 TRBD2 TRBV14 NA 16 CASSYHLAGGFNEQFF TGTGCCAGCAGCTATCACCTAGCGGGGGGTTTCAATGAGCAGTTCTTC
TRBJ1-1 NA TRBV18 few 14 CASSPGGLNTEAFF TGTGCCAGCTCACCGGGAGGGTTGAACACTGAAGCTTTCTTT
TRBJ1-2 TRBD1 TRBV5-4 NA 19 CASSLEGQGFPQPSGGYTF TGTGCCAGCAGCTTGGAGGGACAGGGATTTCCCCAACCCTCGGGTGGCTACACCTTC
TRBJ2-1 NA TRBV6-5 NA 12 CASRQDTNEQFF TGTGCCAGCAGGCAAGACACCAATGAGCAGTTCTTC
TRBJ2-2 TRBD1 TRBV19 once 13 CASSITGAGELFF TGTGCCAGTAGTATCACAGGGGCCGGGGAGCTGTTTTTT
TRBJ1-6 TRBD1 TRBV7-9 NA 15 CASSSNRGTNSPLHF TGTGCCAGCAGTTCCAACAGGGGTACTAATTCACCCCTCCACTTT
TRBJ1-1 TRBD1 TRBV9 once 14 CASSTGQGNTEAFF TGTGCCAGCAGCACGGGACAGGGGAACACTGAAGCTTTCTTT
TRBJ1-6 TRBD1 TRBV3-1/TRBV3-2 NA 15 CASSKSDRDNSPLHF TGTGCCAGCAGCAAATCGGACAGGGACAATTCACCCCTCCACTTT
TRBJ1-4 NA TRBV9 NA 14 CASSGDITNEKLFF TGTGCCAGCAGCGGAGATATAACGAATGAAAAACTGTTTTTT
TRBJ1-2 TRBD1 TRBV24-1 few 14 CATSDLRGLDGYTF TGTGCCACCAGTGATCTTAGGGGGCTAGATGGCTACACCTTC
TRBJ2-6 TRBD2 TRBV5-4 NA 15 CASSGGVSGANVLTF TGTGCCAGCAGCGGGGGGGTGTCTGGGGCCAACGTCCTGACTTTC
TRBJ1-5 NA TRBV12-3/TRBV12-4 NA 13 CASSDTLRGPQHF TGTGCCAGCAGTGACACCTTGCGTGGGCCCCAGCATTTT
TRBJ2-3 NA TRBV5-1 NA 17 CASSYRPERTATDTQYF TGTGCCAGCAGTTACCGACCCGAGAGGACAGCGACAGATACGCAGTATTTT
TRBJ2-5 TRBD1 TRBV24-1 NA 16 CATSDPQGEERETQYF TGTGCCACCAGTGATCCTCAGGGGGAAGAGAGAGAGACCCAGTACTTC
TRBJ1-5 NA TRBV29-1 NA 13 CSVGGDSNQPQHF TGCAGCGTTGGGGGGGATAGCAATCAGCCCCAGCATTTT
TRBJ2-2 TRBD2 TRBV6-1 NA 16 CASSENSGTNTGELFF TGTGCCAGCAGTGAGAACAGCGGGACCAACACCGGGGAGCTGTTTTTT
TRBJ1-1 TRBD1 TRBV2 NA 15 CASSDPTGLNTEAFF TGTGCCAGCAGCGACCCGACAGGGTTGAACACTGAAGCTTTCTTT
TRBJ2-1 TRBD2 TRBV7-2 NA 16 CASSLDLAGAYNEQFF TGTGCCAGCAGCTTAGATCTAGCGGGGGCTTACAATGAGCAGTTCTTC
TRBJ2-1 NA TRBV11-3 NA 13 CASLTGTGMPPFF TGTGCCAGCTTAACCGGGACTGGGATGCCTCCCTTCTTC
TRBJ2-2 TRBD1 TRBV5-4 few 15 CASSSGDRVTGELFF TGTGCCAGCAGCAGCGGGGACAGGGTCACCGGGGAGCTGTTTTTT
TRBJ2-3 TRBD1 TRBV6-1 NA 15 CASSNGQGSTDTQYF TGTGCCAGCAGTAACGGACAGGGGTCCACAGATACGCAGTATTTT
TRBJ2-5 NA TRBV15 NA 17 CATSRWPTREGKETQYF TGTGCCACCAGCAGGTGGCCTACGCGGGAAGGGAAAGAGACCCAGTACTTC